One and the same sample provided the 14 T cell receptor beta chains below, sequenced in a study of regulatory T cells in long-lasting Graves disease. Library construction for TCR beta used iRepertoire HTBI primers and Arm-PCR of CDR3 regions. TCRdb re-derived calls from the multiplex PCR reads in MiXCR, one entry per CDR3 protein. The profile shows 700,000 or so distinct CDR3 sequences, 25% to 35% of them singletons. Time point described: persistent/refractory GD, antithyroid drugs over 5 years with positive TRAb. RNA isolated from PBMCs was used to make the TCR library. Material: peripheral blood mononuclear cells (PBMCs), obtained when the disease was refractory, from a patient treated with antithyroid drugs. The receptors derive from a female donor with Graves disease.

For this clonotype: A junction boundary mismatches the germline segment, possibly from a read error. The chain combines TRBV12-3 or TRBV12-4 with TRBJ2-5; D perhaps matches TRBD1 (5 bases). The CDR3 runs to 11 residues. In DNA form, the CDR3 reads TGTGCCAGCAGTTTAAATAGGGGATTTGCCTTC. Protein: CASSLNRGFAF.

The chain employs TRBV6-2 or TRBV6-3 and TRBJ1-4; possible D gene TRBD1, 5 bases. Trimming took off 4 bases at V and 4 bases at J, with 10 bases between the two ends. The V gene's germline CDR1 is MNHEY and CDR2 SVGEGT. The CDR3 is 14 residues long. DNA of the CDR3: TGTGCCAGCAGTTCAGGGACGGATAATGAAAAACTGTTTTTT. This encodes CASSSGTDNEKLFF.

The chain uses TRBV9 and TRBJ2-7; D not resolved. With 0 bases removed from V and 3 bases from J, the gap between germline ends came to 13 bases. Germline values: CDR1 SGDLS, CDR2 YYNGEE. The CDR3 has 15 amino acids. The CDR3 coding sequence is TGTGCCAGCAGCGTAGGGGTCTTGGGGAACTACGAGCAGTACTTC. It encodes CASSVGVLGNYEQYF.

This clonotype was seen more than once but under ten times. V usage is TRBV20-1 and J usage is TRBJ2-5; 7 bases are a match to TRBD2. The length of the CDR3 is 14 residues. The V gene's germline CDR1 is DFQATT and CDR2 SNEGSKA (reference sequence). With V trimmed by 1 base and J by 3 bases, 5 bases remained unmatched. CDR3 DNA sequence: TGCAGTGCTAGAGGGGGGGGGGGAAAAGAGACCCAGTACTTC. This gives the protein CSARGGGGKETQYF.

This clonotype came up once. The chain links TRBV20-1 to TRBJ2-4; D perhaps matches TRBD1 (6 bases). V was pared by 0 bases and J by 6 bases, with 21 bases between. CDR3 length equals 17 residues. Germline-derived CDR1 and CDR2 are DFQATT and SNEGSKA (reference sequence). CDR3 region: CSARDPLGARFLNIQYF. The DNA for the CDR3 is TGCAGTGCTAGAGATCCGTTGGGGGCGCGGTTTTTAAACATTCAGTACTTC.

This clonotype has at least ten counts. The genes are TRBV6-1 and TRBJ1-2, with 8 positions matching TRBD1. Germline values: CDR1 MNHNS, CDR2 SASEGT. J was trimmed by 1 base and V by 1 base; bases with no gene match: 2. CDR3 length: 15 amino acids. The CDR3 spells CASSEGQGHNYGYTF. CDR3 DNA: TGTGCCAGCAGTGAAGGACAGGGGCATAACTATGGCTACACCTTC.

The sample holds a few counts of this clonotype. The V call is TRBV6-1, the J call TRBJ1-5, with 8 bases that match TRBD1. V shed 7 bases and J 7 bases; nucleotides not matched to a gene: 15. This CDR3 region has 16 residues. Germline values: CDR1 MNHNS, CDR2 SASEGT. CDR3 residues: CASKERRQGQRQPQHF. The DNA for the CDR3 is TGTGCCAGCAAGGAAAGAAGACAGGGGCAGCGCCAGCCCCAGCATTTT.

The sample holds many counts of this clonotype. CDR3 sequence reads: CSAGTFEAFF. For the CDR3, the DNA is TGCAGCGCTGGGACCTTTGAAGCTTTCTTT. The chain employs TRBV20-1 and TRBJ1-1; weak D call: TRBD1 (5 bases). In germline, CDR1 is DFQATT, CDR2 SNEGSKA (reference sequence). The CDR3 consists of 10 residues.

This chain uses TRBV6-2 or TRBV6-3 with TRBJ1-4; tentatively, D is TRBD1 (5 bases). Trimming removed 2 bases from V and 8 bases from J, with 12 bases in between. Germline loops: CDR1 MNHEY, CDR2 SVGEGT. The CDR3 extends over 14 amino acids. This chain's CDR3 is CASSYSQGWEKLFF. In DNA form, the CDR3 reads TGTGCCAGCAGTTACAGCCAGGGTTGGGAAAAACTGTTTTTT.

The chain has TRBV11-2 and TRBJ2-3; TRBD1 agrees at 7 bases. This CDR3 is 17 amino acids long. Trimming removed 4 bases from V and 10 bases from J; junction bases left unmatched: 20. Germline loops: CDR1 SGHAT, CDR2 FQNNGV. CDR3 amino acids: CASSSLHGVGQAPPQYF. The CDR3 coding sequence is TGTGCCAGCAGCTCCCTTCATGGGGTTGGACAGGCCCCTCCGCAGTATTTT. The full variable domain, with the rest looked up from reference TRBV11-2 and TRBJ2-3, is EAGVAQSPRYKIIEKRQSVAFWCNPISGHATLYWYQQILGQGPKLLIQFQNNGVVDDSQLPKDRFSAERLKGVDSTLKIQPAKLEDSAVYLCASSSLHGVGQAPPQYFGPGTRLTVL.

This clonotype was counted many times. The chain is built from TRBV28 and TRBJ1-2; 7 nucleotides match TRBD1. The CDR3 runs to 14 residues. Trimming at V came to 5 bases and at J to 3 bases, leaving 6 bases not matched to a gene. CDR1 is MDHEN and CDR2 is SYDVKM in the germline V gene. DNA of the CDR3: TGTGCCAGCAGTGTAGGGGGCGTTCACTATGGCTACACCTTC. As protein: CASSVGGVHYGYTF.

The V and J genes are TRBV6-1 and TRBJ1-3; no clear D gene. V was pared by 6 bases and J by 3 bases, with 12 bases between. The CDR3 is 14 residues long. In germline, CDR1 is MNHNS, CDR2 SASEGT. The DNA for the CDR3 is TGTGCCAGCAGGTCATCACGGGTTGGAAACACCATATATTTT. Encoded protein: CASRSSRVGNTIYF.

The V gene is TRBV11-2, the J gene TRBJ2-4, with 10 bases matching TRBD2. This CDR3 is built from 19 residues. Germline V gene lookup returns CDR1 SGHAT and CDR2 FQNNGV. V shed 0 bases, J shed 0 bases, and the junction held 8 bases outside the gene matches. CDR3 bases: TGTGCCAGCAGCTTAGATGGGACTAGCGAGACCCTAGCCAAAAACATTCAGTACTTC. The encoded protein is CASSLDGTSETLAKNIQYF.

There are a few counts of this clonotype. The chain uses TRBV6-2 or TRBV6-3 and TRBJ2-7, with D possibly being TRBD2 (6 bases). V dropped 6 bases and J dropped 5 bases, with 17 bases sitting between them. CDR1 and CDR2 (germline): MNHEY, SVGEGT. The CDR3 runs 14 residues. The CDR3 here is CASRGRVAEDEQYF. CDR3 DNA: TGTGCCAGCAGGGGGCGGGTAGCGGAAGACGAGCAGTACTTC.